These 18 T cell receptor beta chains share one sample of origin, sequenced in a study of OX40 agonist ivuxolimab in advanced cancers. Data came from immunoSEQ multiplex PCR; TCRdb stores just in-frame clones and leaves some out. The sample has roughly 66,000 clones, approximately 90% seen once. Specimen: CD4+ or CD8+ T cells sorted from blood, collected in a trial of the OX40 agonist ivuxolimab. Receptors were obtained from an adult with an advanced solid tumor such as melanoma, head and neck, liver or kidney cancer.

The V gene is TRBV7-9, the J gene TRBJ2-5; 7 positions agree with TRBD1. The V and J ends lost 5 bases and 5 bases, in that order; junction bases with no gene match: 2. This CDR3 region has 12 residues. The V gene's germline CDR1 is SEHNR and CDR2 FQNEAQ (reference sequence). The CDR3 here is CASSRGLETQYF. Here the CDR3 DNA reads TGTGCCAGCAGCAGGGGGCTGGAGACCCAGTACTTC.

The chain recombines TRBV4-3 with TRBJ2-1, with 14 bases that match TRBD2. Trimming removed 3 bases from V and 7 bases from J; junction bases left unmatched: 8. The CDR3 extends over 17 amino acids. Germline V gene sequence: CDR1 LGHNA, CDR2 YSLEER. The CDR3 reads CASSQVTSGRAGNEQFF. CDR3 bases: TGCGCCAGCAGCCAGGTGACTAGCGGGAGGGCCGGGAATGAGCAGTTCTTC.

In DNA, the CDR3 is TGTGCCAGCAGTCCAATAGCGGGACTCTACAATGAGCAGTTCTTC. It encodes CASSPIAGLYNEQFF. V is TRBV6-4 and J is TRBJ2-1; TRBD2 matches 8 bases. The length of the CDR3 is 15 residues. The germline gives CDR1 MRHNA, CDR2 SNTAGT. Losses at the gene ends were 5 bases for V and 3 bases for J; bases not matched to a gene: 6.

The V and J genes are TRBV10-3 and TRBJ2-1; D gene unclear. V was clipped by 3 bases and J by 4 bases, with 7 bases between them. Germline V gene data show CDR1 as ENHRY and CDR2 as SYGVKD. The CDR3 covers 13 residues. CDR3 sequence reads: CAISEIPYNEQFF. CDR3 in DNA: TGTGCCATCAGTGAAATACCATACAATGAGCAGTTCTTC.

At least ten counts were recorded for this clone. CDR3 sequence: CAWRSRGYNEQFF. CDR3 sequence (DNA): TGTGCCTGGAGAAGCCGGGGATACAATGAGCAGTTCTTC. The rearrangement uses TRBV30 and TRBJ2-1; D may be TRBD2 (5 bases). CDR3 length: 13 residues. The germline V gene has CDR1 GTSNPN and CDR2 SVGIG (reference sequence). Trimming removed 3 bases from V and 4 bases from J, with 10 bases in between.

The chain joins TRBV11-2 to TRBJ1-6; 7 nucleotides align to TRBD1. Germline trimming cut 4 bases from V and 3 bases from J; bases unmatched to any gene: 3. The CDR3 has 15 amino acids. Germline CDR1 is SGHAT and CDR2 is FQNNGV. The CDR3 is CASSSRQGYNSPLHF. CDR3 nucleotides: TGTGCCAGCAGCTCCCGACAGGGCTATAATTCACCCCTCCACTTT.

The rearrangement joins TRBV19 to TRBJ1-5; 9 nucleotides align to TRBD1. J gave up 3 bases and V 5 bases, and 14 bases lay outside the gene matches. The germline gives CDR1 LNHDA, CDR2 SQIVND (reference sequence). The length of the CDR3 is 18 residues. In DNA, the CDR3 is TGTGCCAGTAGTTCAGCCCCCTCCGGGACAGGGTTCAATCAGCCCCAGCATTTT. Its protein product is CASSSAPSGTGFNQPQHF.

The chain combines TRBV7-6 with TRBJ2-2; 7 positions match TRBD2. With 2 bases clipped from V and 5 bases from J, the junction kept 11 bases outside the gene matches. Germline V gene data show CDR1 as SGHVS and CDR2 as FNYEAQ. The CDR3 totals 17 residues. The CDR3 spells CASSLSASGRRTGELFF. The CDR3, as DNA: TGTGCCAGCAGCTTATCGGCTAGCGGAAGGAGGACCGGGGAGCTGTTTTTT.

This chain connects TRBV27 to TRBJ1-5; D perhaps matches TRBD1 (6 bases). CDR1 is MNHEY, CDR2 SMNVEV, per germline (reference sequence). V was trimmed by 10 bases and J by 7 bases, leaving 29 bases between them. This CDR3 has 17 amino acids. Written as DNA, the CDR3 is TGTGCCATAAAGAGGCAGGGGACGGGTGGGGATGGACAGCCCCAGCATTTT. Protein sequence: CAIKRQGTGGDGQPQHF.

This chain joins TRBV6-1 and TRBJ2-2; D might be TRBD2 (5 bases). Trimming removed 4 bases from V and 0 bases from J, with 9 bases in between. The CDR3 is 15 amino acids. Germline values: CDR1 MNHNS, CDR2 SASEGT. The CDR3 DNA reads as TGTGCCAGCAGTGGACTATCGACGAACACCGGGGAGCTGTTTTTT. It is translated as CASSGLSTNTGELFF.

Written as DNA, the CDR3 is TGTGCCAGCAGCTCCGGGCCTCAAGAGACCCAGTACTTC. This sequence encodes CASSSGPQETQYF. The rearrangement uses TRBV7-3 and TRBJ2-5; D ambiguous. Trimming shortened V by 4 bases and J by 2 bases, and 8 bases separated the two germline ends. The germline V gene encodes CDR1 SGHTA and CDR2 FQGTGA. The CDR3 has 13 residues.

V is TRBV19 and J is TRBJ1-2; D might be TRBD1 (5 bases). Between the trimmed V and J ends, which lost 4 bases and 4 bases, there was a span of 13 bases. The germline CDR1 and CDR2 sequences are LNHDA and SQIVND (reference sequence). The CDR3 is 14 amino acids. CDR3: CASSSLGPGYGYTF. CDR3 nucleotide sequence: TGTGCCAGTAGTAGTCTGGGGCCCGGCTATGGCTACACCTTC.

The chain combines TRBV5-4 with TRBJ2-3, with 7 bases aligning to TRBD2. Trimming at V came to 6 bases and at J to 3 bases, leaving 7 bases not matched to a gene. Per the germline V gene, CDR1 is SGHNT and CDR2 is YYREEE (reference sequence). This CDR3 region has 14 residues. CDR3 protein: CASKRGERTDTQYF. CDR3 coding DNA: TGTGCCAGCAAACGGGGGGAAAGGACAGATACGCAGTATTTT.

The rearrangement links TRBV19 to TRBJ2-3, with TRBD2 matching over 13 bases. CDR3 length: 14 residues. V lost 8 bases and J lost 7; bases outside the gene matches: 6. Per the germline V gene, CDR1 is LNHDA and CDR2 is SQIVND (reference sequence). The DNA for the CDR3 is TGTGCCAGTCACGGACTAGCGGGAGAAAATACGCAGTATTTT. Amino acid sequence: CASHGLAGENTQYF.

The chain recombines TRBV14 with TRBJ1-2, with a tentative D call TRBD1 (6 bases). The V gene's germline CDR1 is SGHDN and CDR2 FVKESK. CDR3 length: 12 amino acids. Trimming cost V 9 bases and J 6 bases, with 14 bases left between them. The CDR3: CASRDNTDGYTF. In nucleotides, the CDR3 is TGTGCCAGTCGGGACAATACGGATGGCTACACCTTC.

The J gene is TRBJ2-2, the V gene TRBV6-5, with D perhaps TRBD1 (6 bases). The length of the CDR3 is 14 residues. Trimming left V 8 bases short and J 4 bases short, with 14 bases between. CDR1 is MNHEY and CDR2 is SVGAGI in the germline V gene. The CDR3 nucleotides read TGTGCCAGCCGACCCGGGACAAGCACCGGGGAGCTGTTTTTT. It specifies CASRPGTSTGELFF.

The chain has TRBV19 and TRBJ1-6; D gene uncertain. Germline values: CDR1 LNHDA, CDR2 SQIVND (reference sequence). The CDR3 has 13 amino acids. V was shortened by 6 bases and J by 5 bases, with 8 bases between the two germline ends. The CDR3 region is CASSRRNNSPLHF. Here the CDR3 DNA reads TGTGCCAGTAGCCGGCGTAATAATTCACCCCTCCACTTT.

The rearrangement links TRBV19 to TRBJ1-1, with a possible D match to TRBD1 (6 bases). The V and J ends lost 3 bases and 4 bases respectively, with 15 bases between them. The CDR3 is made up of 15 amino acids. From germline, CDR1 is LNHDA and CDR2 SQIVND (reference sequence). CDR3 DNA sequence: TGTGCCAGTAGTATTCGGGGGGCCCTAACCACTGAAGCTTTCTTT. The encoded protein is CASSIRGALTTEAFF.